This record concerns one T cell receptor (beta chain) sequence. Germline V gene lookup returns CDR1 LGHNA and CDR2 YSLEER. With 0 bases removed from V and 7 bases from J, the gap between germline ends came to 15 bases. The CDR3 spans 15 residues. The repertoire was sequenced with immunoSEQ multiplex PCR; TCRdb's copy has only in-frame clones and lacks some. The sample has about 340,000 clones; about 86% are singletons. These data are taken from a study of blood T cell repertoires in COVID-19. Turning to the study itself: Specimens from acute and convalescent COVID-19 originated in the United States, Italy and Spain.

Sequencing input: peripheral blood. This chain uses TRBV4-3 with TRBJ1-2; D is unclear. This sequence was found in an older woman with COVID-19, enrolled during active disease. The CDR3 here is CASSQDRNSDLGYTF. The CDR3 nucleotides read TGCGCCAGCAGCCAAGATCGGAACAGTGATCTTGGCTACACCTTC.